This T cell receptor beta chain came from a study of cytomegalovirus exposure and HLA in healthy donors (dated by TCRdb to 2016 to 2017). Broadly, across the study: An earlier analysis of some 620 of the donors reported 276 Gb of sequence data and around 120 million unique TCR beta sequences obtained from about 170 million T cells. To decide whether each TCR beta V gene segment behaved as functional or pseudogenic, an earlier analysis of some 600 of the donors relied on high-throughput TCR beta sequencing. A separate validation cohort of over 95 different subjects was used in addition to the roughly 720-subject first cohort. Because of strong linkage in the cohort, 4 to 6 DR-DQ haplotypes were treated as single units for association and clustering. Among some 400 genotyped donors of the cohort, an average of approximately 240,000 unique TCR beta nucleotide sequences were sequenced per donor, about a sixth of them non-productive. Rather than using new phenotypic data, the later analysis identified candidate immune exposures from TCR beta sequences and from how often those sequences occurred across donors. The aim of the study was to test whether cataloging public T cell receptors could identify signatures of past pathogen exposure. The genetic ancestry cluster associated with self-reported Caucasian donors included approximately 85% of the 350 to 500 genotyped donors. Using immunosequencing, the study profiled T cell repertoires from about 610 subjects and related those repertoires to cytomegalovirus serostatus. Every repertoire in the discovery cohort had been generated on one and the same sequencing platform. To predict cytomegalovirus infection status, the study combined high-throughput TCR immunosequencing, statistical association of individual TCRs with disease status, and machine learning. Approximately 310 gigabases of sequencing data and roughly 90 million unique TCR sequences were included in an early release covering about 700 HLA-typed donors. A later genetic analysis took genome-wide SNP genotypes for about three fifths of the 666 donors and used that subset as a discovery cohort. The number of typed donors differed by locus: about 620-640 for A, B, C, DRB1 and DQB1; 522 for DQA1; 606 for DPA1; and around 490 for DPB1. Donor age, sex, ethnicity and CMV serostatus were collected together with the repertoire data. To study patterns of TCR occurrence, a later analysis re-analyzed previously published TCR beta repertoires from several hundred donors and added high-resolution HLA genotyping. HLA typing covered class I and class II loci at four-digit resolution.

Cut back by 0 bases and 2 bases, the V and J ends lie 8 bases apart. CDR1 GTSNPN and CDR2 SVGIG are derived from the germline V gene (reference sequence). The CDR3 runs 14 residues from the cysteine to the phenylalanine. The sequence is cut down to CDR3 DNA, 42 bases in frame from base 1. Findings and caveats that apply to the study as a whole: Compared with the roughly 670-donor mean, donors in an Asian-associated ancestry cluster had fewer N-insertions in productive TCRs, according to a later genetic analysis. Because the 87-base-pair reads could not distinguish some IMGT-functional V segments, including TRBV6-2 and TRBV6-3, those segments were excluded. Strong co-occurrence of HLA alleles, especially DR and DQ, made assigning TCR associations to individual alleles difficult. A later analysis found that HLA-associated TCR beta chains were more clonally expanded and had lower generation probabilities than equally common non-associated chains. Only TCR beta chains were sequenced in this cohort, and the absence of alpha or paired-chain data limited detectable features. Because counts were too low, seventeen rarely observed V segments, including chromosome 9 orphons, were excluded from the earlier analysis of 500 to 700 of the donors. Roughly uniform sequencing depth across donors was assumed in presence/absence analyses, although this assumption may not hold. V-gene and J-gene trimming of TCR beta chains was associated with a missense DCLRE1C variant in a later genetic analysis, and the association was replicated in an independent cohort. It was suggested by the authors that the approach could potentially be generalized to other disease states and immunological phenotypes. A further reported finding was that TCR beta sequences accurately predicted the HLA-A and HLA-B alleles for most subjects in the first cohort. Cytomegalovirus status was reported to be diagnosed by the classifier with high specificity and sensitivity in both the original and validation cohorts. The study gave a list of over 150 TCR beta chains associated with cytomegalovirus. In a later analysis, about 16,000 TCR beta sequences were associated with specific HLA alleles at a false discovery rate of 0.05. Correlated functional status among segregating V segments might be attributable to linkage disequilibrium, but an unknown experimental factor could not be ruled out. A later analysis reported that several top co-occurrence clusters appeared linked to parvovirus B19, influenza, CMV and Epstein-Barr virus. A later analysis found that TCR association rates varied across HLA loci, with DRB1 alleles showing the most associated TCRs and HLA-C alleles the fewest. A few of the identified cytomegalovirus-associated TCR beta chains were confirmed in vitro to be specific for cytomegalovirus antigens. Most CMV-associated TCR beta chains appeared to be HLA-restricted in a later analysis, and the HLA associations seemed to be driven largely by CMV exposure. In an earlier analysis of 500 to 650 of the donors, most TCR beta V segments appeared in productive rearrangements about 87% or about 30% of the time, broadly matching IMGT annotations. Across donors, most TCR sequences were observed very rarely, whereas some public TCRs were present in many individuals. Because some donors lacked HLA typing at each locus, the association tests relied only on the typed subset. Immune exposure information for the cohort was limited to CMV serostatus. A group of highly shared sequence variants was considered likely to be a technical artifact of the sequencing pipeline.

The library was built by means of the immunoSEQ multiplex PCR assay. For the multiplex PCR, a mixture combining 60 forward primers for TCR Vbeta segments and 13 reverse primers for TCR Jbeta segments was used. Amplification of the CDR3 region of rearranged TCR beta genes was performed with a multiplex PCR assay on genomic DNA. On the Illumina HiSeq System, the amplified TCR beta libraries were sequenced as 87-base-pair reads. Concerning the study's data processing: A later analysis counted tens of millions of unique TCR beta chains across the 640 or so repertoires, and 10 million to 11 million of these chains were shared by at least two donors. To remove PCR and sequencing errors, raw reads were error-corrected and collapsed into unique sequences using a nearest-neighbor algorithm that merged closely related sequences. V, D and J gene segments were assigned by aligning CDR3 sequences to IMGT reference sequences. For a sequence to be retained, a match of at least six nucleotides was required to both a V gene segment and a J gene segment. Rearrangements were called productive when the CDR3 lacked stop codons and stayed in frame with V and J; all others were non-productive. Following IMGT convention, CDR3 was defined as the stretch from the second conserved V-encoded cysteine to the conserved J-encoded phenylalanine. The earlier analysis of 450 to 750 of the donors excluded any sequence lacking an unambiguous match to a single V gene segment. In an earlier analysis of approximately 500 of the donors, a V segment was called functional when productive rearrangements were above 56.7%, and segregating when the standard deviation between donors exceeded 5%. A statistical classification framework was built to diagnose cytomegalovirus status from the catalog of TCR beta chain sequences. In a later analysis, V and J genes were assigned by comparing TCR nucleotide sequences against IMGT/GENE-DB human TR gene sequences. A later analysis assigned CDR3 sequences and most-parsimonious VDJ recombination scenarios with the TCRdist pipeline. A later analysis defined each TCR beta chain by its CDR3 amino acid sequence plus V-gene family, and excluded reads lacking a unique V-gene family. As a way to deal with suspected cross-contamination and a sequencing artifact, a later analysis dropped 450 to 700 nucleotide sequences that were highly shared and had low generation probability. A later analysis calculated a clonal expansion index for each public chain from normalized within-repertoire ranks of inferred template counts. In a later analysis, generation probabilities were computed with a VDJ recombination model fitted to out-of-frame rearrangements, and the resulting probabilities were checked against IGoR. In a later analysis, TCR-TCR, TCR-HLA and TCR-CMV co-occurrence was scored with hypergeometric tests, and a repertoire-size bias correction was applied to TCR pairs. False discovery rates were estimated in a later analysis by permuting HLA or CMV assignments 20 times. In a later analysis, co-occurring TCRs were grouped using DBSCAN, and TCRdist sequence similarity was added for clustering within HLA-allele-positive subsets. Repertoires with fewer than 30,000 or more than 120,000 public chains, plus five repertoires with anomalous nucleotide sharing, were excluded from co-occurrence clustering. TCRdb mirrors the immuneACCESS table, restricted to in-frame sequences. Some clones are absent from its copies; in checked studies, under half trace to an unresolved V gene, and the reason for the others is unknown. That table is the source of V, J and clone size, and D and trimming were worked out from the DNA. Within this sample are fewer than 120,000 clones, with 65% to 85% of them counted one time only. Jointly, the top ten make up approximately 5.6% of the sample.

The cohort consisted of 600 or so healthy bone marrow donors. Cohort members were all nominally healthy when sampled, although unrecorded immune exposures were likely present. The donor tested CMV seropositive and was one of the 289 seropositive cohort members. Each donor provided a peripheral blood sample, and peripheral blood mononuclear cells were used for TCR beta sequencing. Genomic DNA extraction from the blood cell samples was performed with the Qiagen DNeasy Blood Extraction Kit. With respect to this clone: This clone's antigen is unknown. Per-base qualities were not stored, and no clone one base away is much larger.

The chain is assembled from TRBV30 and TRBJ1-3, with TRBD1 as a weak D call on 6 bases. Sequencing used PBMCs. The clonotype originates from a man younger than 40 in good health and CMV-seropositive. The nucleotide sequence reads TGTGCCTGGAGTGTTTCAGGGGCTGGAAACACCATATATTTT. Its coded protein is CAWSVSGAGNTIYF. Where the CDR3 stops, the reference TRBV30 and TRBJ1-3 genes take over; the full variable domain is SQTIHQWPATLVQPVGSPLSLECTVEGTSNPNLYWYRQAAGRGLQLLFYSVGIGQISSEVPQNLSASRPQDRQFILSSKKLLLSDSGFYLCAWSVSGAGNTIYFGEGSWLTVV.